Reported below is one TCR beta chain. The antigen is not known. The data originate from a study of T cells after yellow fever vaccination. General study results and limits: Only a minor proportion of clonotypes was detected across both CD4 and CD8 compartments.

Trimming took 6 bases from V and 4 from J, leaving 13 bases between them. This CDR3 has 14 amino acids. TCRdb re-derived calls from the 5' RACE reads in MiXCR, one entry per CDR3 protein. This table has 350,000 to 550,000 distinct CDR3 sequences, around 19% appearing once. The source of this sequence is a man aged 18 to 29 who received the YFV17D yellow fever vaccine. This specimen consisted of PBMCs, obtained before the yellow fever booster vaccination. This chain links TRBV12-3 or TRBV12-4 with TRBJ2-1; D is possibly TRBD1 (6 bases). The CDR3 reads CASRPGQQYNEQFF. Written as DNA, the CDR3 is TGTGCCAGCAGGCCCGGACAGCAGTACAATGAGCAGTTCTTC.